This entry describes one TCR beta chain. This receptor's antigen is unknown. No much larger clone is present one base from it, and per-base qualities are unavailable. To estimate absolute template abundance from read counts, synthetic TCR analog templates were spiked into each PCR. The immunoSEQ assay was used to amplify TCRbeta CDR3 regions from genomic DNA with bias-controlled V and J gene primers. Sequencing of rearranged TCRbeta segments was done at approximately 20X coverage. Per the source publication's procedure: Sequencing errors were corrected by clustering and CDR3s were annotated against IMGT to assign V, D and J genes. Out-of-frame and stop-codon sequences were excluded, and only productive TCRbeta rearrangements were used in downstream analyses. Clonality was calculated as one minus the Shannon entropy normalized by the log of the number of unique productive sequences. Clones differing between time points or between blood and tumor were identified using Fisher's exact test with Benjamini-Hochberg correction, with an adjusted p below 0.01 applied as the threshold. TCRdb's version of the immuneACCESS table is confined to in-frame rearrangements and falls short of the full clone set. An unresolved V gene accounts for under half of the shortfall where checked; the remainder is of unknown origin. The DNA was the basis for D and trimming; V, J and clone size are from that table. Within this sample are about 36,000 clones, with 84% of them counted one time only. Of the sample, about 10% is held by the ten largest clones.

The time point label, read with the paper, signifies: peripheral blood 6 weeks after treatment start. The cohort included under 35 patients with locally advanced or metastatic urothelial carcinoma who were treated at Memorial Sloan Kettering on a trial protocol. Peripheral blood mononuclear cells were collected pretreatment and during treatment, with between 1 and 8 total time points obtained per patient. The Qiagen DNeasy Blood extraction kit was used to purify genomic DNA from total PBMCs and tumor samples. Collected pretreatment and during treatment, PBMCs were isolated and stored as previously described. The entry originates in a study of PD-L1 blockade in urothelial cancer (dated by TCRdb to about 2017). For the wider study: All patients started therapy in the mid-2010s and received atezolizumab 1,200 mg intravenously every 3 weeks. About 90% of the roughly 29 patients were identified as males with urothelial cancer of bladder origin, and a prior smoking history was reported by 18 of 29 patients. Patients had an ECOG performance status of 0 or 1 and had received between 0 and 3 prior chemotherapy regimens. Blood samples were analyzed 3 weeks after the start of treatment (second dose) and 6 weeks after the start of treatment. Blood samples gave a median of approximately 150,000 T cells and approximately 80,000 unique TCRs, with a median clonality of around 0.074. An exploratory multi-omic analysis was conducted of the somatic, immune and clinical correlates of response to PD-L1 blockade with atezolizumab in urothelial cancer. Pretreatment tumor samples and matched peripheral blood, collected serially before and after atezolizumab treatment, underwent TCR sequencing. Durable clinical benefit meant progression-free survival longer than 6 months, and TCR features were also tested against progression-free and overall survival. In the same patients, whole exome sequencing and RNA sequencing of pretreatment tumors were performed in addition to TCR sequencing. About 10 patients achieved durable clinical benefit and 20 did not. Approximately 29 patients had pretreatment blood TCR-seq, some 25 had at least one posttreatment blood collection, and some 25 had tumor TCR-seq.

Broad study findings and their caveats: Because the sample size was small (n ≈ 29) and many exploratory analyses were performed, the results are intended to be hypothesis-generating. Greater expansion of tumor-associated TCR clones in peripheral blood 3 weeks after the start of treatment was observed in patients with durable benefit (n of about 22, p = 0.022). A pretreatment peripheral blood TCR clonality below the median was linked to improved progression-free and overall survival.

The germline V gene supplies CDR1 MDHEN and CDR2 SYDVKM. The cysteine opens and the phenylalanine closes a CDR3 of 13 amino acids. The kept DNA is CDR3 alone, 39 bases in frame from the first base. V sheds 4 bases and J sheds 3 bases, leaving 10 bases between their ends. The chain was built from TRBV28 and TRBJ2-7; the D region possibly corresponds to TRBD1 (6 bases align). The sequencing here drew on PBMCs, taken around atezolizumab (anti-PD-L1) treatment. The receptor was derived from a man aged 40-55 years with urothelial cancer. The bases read TGTGCCAGCAGTTACAGGGCGGGCTACGAGCAGTACTTC. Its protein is CASSYRAGYEQYF.